These 7 T cell receptor beta chains came from one sample sequenced in a study of T-cell memory formation after mild COVID-19 (dated by TCRdb to the early 2020s). Library preparation was by 5' RACE. TCRdb lists the instrument as Illumina NovaSeq 6000. TCRdb redid the processing of the public reads, applying fastp at Q25 and MiXCR, and retained in-frame beta chains. Entries are consolidated by CDR3 protein sequence, retaining the most common genes and DNA. The sample table shows 200,000 or so distinct CDR3 sequences, and about 18% are seen once. The top ten hold 2.4% of the sample. Sequenced sample: PBMCs or a T cell subset sorted from them (not recorded which). The receptors were sampled from an adult woman who had mild COVID-19 (a few samples of this study predate the infection). The sample titles of this study are shuffled in the database, so cell type and time point are left out; the donor was told from shared clones.

This clonotype was seen more than once but under ten times. V gene TRBV5-8 combines with J gene TRBJ1-5; D gene uncertain. Germline V gene sequence: CDR1 SGHTS, CDR2 YDEGEE. Trimming stripped 0 bases from V and 3 bases from J, with 7 bases between. This CDR3 has 14 residues. CDR3 sequence (DNA): TGTGCCAGCAGCTTGGGGAGCCTCAATCAGCCCCAGCATTTT. Translating it yields CASSLGSLNQPQHF.

The chain is built from TRBV6-1 and TRBJ2-3; 11 nucleotides align to TRBD2. V dropped 6 bases and J dropped 5; count of bases not matched to a gene: 19. This CDR3 comprises 19 residues. The germline V gene encodes CDR1 MNHNS and CDR2 SASEGT. CDR3 DNA sequence: TGTGCCAGCAGGCTCCCCCCGGGACTAGCGGTTGGTTTGTTAGATACGCAGTATTTT. This gives the protein CASRLPPGLAVGLLDTQYF.

The chain is built from TRBV24-1 and TRBJ2-3, with D perhaps assigned TRBD1 or TRBD2 (5 bases each). Germline CDR1 is KGHDR and CDR2 is SFDVKD. V gave up 6 bases and J gave up 0 bases, with 12 bases separating them. CDR3 size: 15 residues. The CDR3 DNA reads TGTGCCACCAGTCCGGGACGACGTAGCACAGATACGCAGTATTTT. It specifies CATSPGRRSTDTQYF.

This clonotype has just a few counts. The chain recombines TRBV12-3 or TRBV12-4 with TRBJ2-2; perhaps TRBD2 as D (6 bases). The CDR3 loop spans 18 amino acids. Deletions cut 1 base from V and 0 bases from J, with 15 bases between. The CDR3 is CASSLGSPSAANTGELFF. CDR3 sequence (DNA): TGTGCCAGCAGTTTAGGGTCCCCTAGCGCAGCGAACACCGGGGAGCTGTTTTTT.

This clonotype occurred many times. The genes are TRBV29-1 and TRBJ1-1, with a weak D call TRBD1 (5 bases). Per germline, CDR1 SQVTM and CDR2 ANQGSEA. The ends were cut back, 4 bases at V and 1 base at J, with 19 bases in the middle. The CDR3 totals 16 residues. The CDR3 DNA reads as TGCAGCGTTGCATGGGGGTCCGGGACCCAGAACACTGAAGCTTTCTTT. It yields the protein CSVAWGSGTQNTEAFF.

The rearrangement joins TRBV21-1 to TRBJ2-1; the table's D call, TRBD2, was not checked against the DNA. TRBV21-1 is noted as a pseudogene. This CDR3 is 15 amino acids long. This chain's CDR3 is CASNQGLSSYNEQFF. CDR3 bases: TGTGCCAGCAACCAGGGACTCAGCTCCTACAATGAGCAGTTCTTC.

The gene calls are TRBV29-1 and TRBJ2-1, with a tentative D call TRBD2 (5 bases). CDR1 is SQVTM, CDR2 ANQGSEA, per germline. The CDR3 totals 12 residues. The V gene lost 5 bases and the J gene lost 4 bases, with 9 bases spanning the gap. The CDR3 coding sequence is TGCAGCGTTATTCGGGGATACAATGAGCAGTTCTTC. Its protein product is CSVIRGYNEQFF.